This TCR beta chain was recorded in a study of blood T cell repertoires in COVID-19. Generated by immunoSEQ multiplex PCR, the TCRdb table keeps only in-frame clones and is missing some. Of some 100,000 clones detected, roughly nine tenths appear once; the ten largest clones hold roughly 7.9%. Germline lookup yields CDR1 SGHRS and CDR2 YFSETQ. V lost 2 bases to trimming and J lost 4 bases, with 9 bases between them. The CDR3 sequence is 13 residues long. The chain is built from TRBV5-1 and TRBJ1-2, with D perhaps TRBD1 (5 bases). Material: peripheral blood. This TCR came from a man aged 70 or older who had recovered from COVID-19. In DNA form, the CDR3 reads TGCGCCAGCAGCTTTCAGGGTTCCTATGGCTACACCTTC. This codes for CASSFQGSYGYTF. Complete variable domain (other parts from reference TRBV5-1 and TRBJ1-2): KAGVTQTPRYLIKTRGQQVTLSCSPISGHRSVSWYQQTPGQGLQFLFEYFSETQRNKGNFPGRFSGRQFSNSRSEMNVSTLELGDSALYLCASSFQGSYGYTFGSGTRLTVV.